This T cell receptor beta chain derives from a study of T cells in Graves' hyperthyroidism and ophthalmopathy. Germline lookup yields CDR1 GTSNPN and CDR2 SVGIG (reference sequence). Deletions cut 0 bases from V and 7 bases from J, with 15 bases between. The CDR3 is 15 amino acids. Findings and caveats of the study: Separation of ophthalmopathy from stable hyperthyroidism was achieved by a 13 V-J model.

TCR beta CDR3 region amplification was performed from RNA transcripts. An initial round of RT-PCR targeting the TCR CDR3 relied on the HTBI primer set. TCRdb recomputed calls from the multiplex PCR reads with MiXCR, one row per CDR3 protein. The sample lists approximately 260,000 distinct CDR3 sequences; 13% to 15% were seen once. This clonotype was seen repeatedly, ten times or more. Its matching antigen is unknown. The receptor was isolated from a woman aged 45 to 65 with Graves' hyperthyroidism that later progressed to Graves' ophthalmopathy. The sequenced sample was blood. The V and J genes are TRBV30 and TRBJ1-4; D is ambiguous. Written as DNA, the CDR3 is TGTGCCTGGAGTGTAAGCCAGTATGAATCTGAAAAACTGTTTTTT. Translation gives CAWSVSQYESEKLFF.